This TCR beta chain was documented in a study of lymphopenia after photon versus proton radiotherapy (dated by TCRdb to between 2018 and 2020). Background on the whole study: In patients with gastrointestinal tumors who developed high-grade lymphopenia, the study compared the immunological effects of photon radiation therapy with those of proton radiation therapy. The goal of the study was to characterize the differences between the two radiation modalities in how they affect the immune system. The 20 or so patients in the cohort had gastrointestinal tumors, were treated with either photon or proton therapy, and subsequently developed lymphopenia.

Study-wide findings and limitations: Across the cohort, among patients who died, a greater drop in TCR diversity after the nadir was inversely correlated with overall survival time. After the lymphocyte count nadir, photon-treated repertoires showed oligoclonal expansion, especially of CD8+ Temra cells, which drove the drop in diversity. The survival association was examined only in patients who died, and the authors described better survival with proton therapy as a possibility, not as a demonstrated result. During treatment, patients who received proton therapy stayed relatively stable, whereas patients who received photon therapy lost naive T cells and TCR diversity and gained effector/memory populations.

With respect to this clone: This receptor's antigen is unknown. Base qualities are not provided; no much larger clone lies one nucleotide away.

Receptor libraries were prepared by the immunoSEQ multiplex PCR assay. Deep sequencing of rearranged TCR beta loci, alongside multiparametric flow cytometry, was used to profile T cell repertoires. TCRdb's version of the immuneACCESS table is confined to in-frame rearrangements and falls short of the full clone set. An unresolved V gene accounts for under half of the shortfall where checked; the remainder is of unknown origin. Recorded for this sample are about 4,900 clones; 70% to 90% of them occurred a single time. Roughly 25% of the sample lies in the top ten. There are 14 amino acids in the CDR3, from cysteine to phenylalanine inclusive. Only the CDR3 DNA is retained, 42 bases long and in frame from the first base. Trimming leaves V shorter by 4 bases and J shorter by 2 bases, with the junction holding 6 bases beyond the gene matches. For CDR1 and CDR2, the germline V gene lists SGDLS and YYNGEE.

Sequencing was performed on peripheral blood, taken from a patient treated with photon-based radiotherapy. The rearranged segments are TRBV9 and TRBJ2-7; 7 middle bases align to TRBD2. The source is an elderly man with cholangiocarcinoma. The bases read TGTGCCAGCAGCTTCGGCGGGGGAGCCTACGAGCAGTACTTC. It translates to CASSFGGGAYEQYF.